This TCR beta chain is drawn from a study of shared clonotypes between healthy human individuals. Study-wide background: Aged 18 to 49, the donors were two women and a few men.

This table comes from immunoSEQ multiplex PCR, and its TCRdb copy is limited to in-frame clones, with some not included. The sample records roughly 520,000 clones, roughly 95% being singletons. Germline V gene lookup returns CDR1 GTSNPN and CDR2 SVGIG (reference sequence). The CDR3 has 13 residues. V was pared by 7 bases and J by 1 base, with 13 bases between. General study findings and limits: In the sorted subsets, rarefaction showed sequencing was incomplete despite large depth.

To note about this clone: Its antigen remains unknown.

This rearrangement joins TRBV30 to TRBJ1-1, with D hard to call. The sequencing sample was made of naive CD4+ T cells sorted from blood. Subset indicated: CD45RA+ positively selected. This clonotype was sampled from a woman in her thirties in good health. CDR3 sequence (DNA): TGTGCCTCCTATCTCTATAAGAACACTGAAGCTTTCTTT. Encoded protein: CASYLYKNTEAFF.